This T cell receptor (beta chain) comes out of a study of OX40 agonist ivuxolimab in advanced cancers. CDR3 length: 14 amino acids. Germline V CDR1 and CDR2: SGHAT, FQNNGV. The J segment lost 4 bases and the V segment lost 1 base, leaving 3 bases of the junction unmatched. Measured with immunoSEQ multiplex PCR; TCRdb has only the in-frame clones, and not every one. This sample has around 86,000 clones, with 90% to 95% found just once. This rearrangement joins TRBV11-2 to TRBJ2-7; 8 bases fit TRBD2. Sample: CD4+ or CD8+ T cells sorted from blood, taken in a trial of the OX40 agonist ivuxolimab. This TCR derives from an adult with an advanced solid tumor such as melanoma, head and neck, liver or kidney cancer. The CDR3 loop is CASSLGLAGYEQYF. In DNA form, the CDR3 reads TGTGCCAGCAGCTTAGGGCTAGCGGGTTACGAGCAGTACTTC.